Following are 27 T cell receptor beta chains from one sample sequenced in a study of blood T cell repertoires in COVID-19. Data came from immunoSEQ multiplex PCR; TCRdb stores just in-frame clones and leaves some out. The repertoire holds roughly 210,000 clones, with about 88% as singletons. Sequences were obtained from peripheral blood. These receptors all come from a man aged 65 to 85 with acute or convalescent COVID-19.

This clone was picked up one time. This chain uses TRBV3-1 (or the pseudogene TRBV3-2) with TRBJ1-6; D is uncertain. Germline V CDR1 and CDR2: LGHDT, YNNKEL (reference sequence). The CDR3 consists of 15 residues. The V and J ends lost 4 bases and 0 bases respectively, with 7 bases between them. The CDR3 here is CASSLGSSYNSPLHF. The CDR3 DNA is TGTGCCAGCAGCCTAGGGAGCTCCTATAATTCACCCCTCCACTTT.

V gene TRBV7-9 combines with J gene TRBJ2-1, with a tentative D call TRBD2 (6 bases). Germline V gene lookup returns CDR1 SEHNR and CDR2 FQNEAQ (reference sequence). Trimming took 3 bases from V and 14 from J, leaving 11 bases between them. The CDR3 has 11 residues. CDR3 sequence (DNA): TGTGCCAGCAGCTTGCAAGGAGGGGAGTTCTTC. Amino acids: CASSLQGGEFF.

The rearrangement joins TRBV18 to TRBJ1-3; perhaps TRBD1 as D (6 bases). Trimming pared 0 bases from V and 3 bases from J, leaving 9 bases between. This CDR3 region has 15 residues. The V gene's germline CDR1 is KGHSH and CDR2 LQKENI. The CDR3 DNA is TGTGCCAGCTCACCACCTACAGGGAATGGAAACACCATATATTTT. Its translation: CASSPPTGNGNTIYF.

This rearrangement joins TRBV15 to TRBJ2-1, with a tentative D call TRBD2 (5 bases). The CDR3 runs to 15 residues. The germline CDR1 and CDR2 sequences are LNHNV and YYDKDF (reference sequence). Trimming took off 1 base at V and 7 bases at J, with 14 bases between the two ends. The CDR3 sequence is CATSRALGEANEQFF. CDR3 sequence (DNA): TGTGCCACCAGCAGAGCCCTCGGGGAAGCGAATGAGCAGTTCTTC.

The chain has TRBV7-2 and TRBJ2-3; 11 bases align to TRBD1. With 8 bases clipped from V and 3 bases from J, the junction kept 4 bases outside the gene matches. The CDR3 totals 14 residues. Germline values: CDR1 SGHTA, CDR2 FQGNSA. The CDR3 loop is CASGRDRGTDTQYF. DNA for the CDR3: TGTGCCAGCGGCCGGGACAGGGGGACAGATACGCAGTATTTT. The full variable domain, its missing parts supplied by reference TRBV7-2 and TRBJ2-3, is GAGVSQSPSNKVTEKGKDVELRCDPISGHTALYWYRQSLGQGLEFLIYFQGNSAPDKSGLPSDRFSAERTGGSVSTLTIQRTQQEDSAVYLCASGRDRGTDTQYFGPGTRLTVL.

This sequence joins TRBV29-1 and TRBJ2-3; 11 bases match TRBD2. This CDR3 has 14 residues. The ends lost 6 bases at V and 0 bases at J; junction bases unmatched: 2. The germline V gene encodes CDR1 SQVTM and CDR2 ANQGSEA. CDR3 residues: CSVGLAGSTDTQYF. For the CDR3, the DNA is TGCAGCGTCGGACTAGCGGGTAGCACAGATACGCAGTATTTT.

This chain connects TRBV5-4 to TRBJ2-1; 9 nucleotides match TRBD2. V gave up 4 bases and J gave up 4 bases; unmatched junction bases: 6. CDR1 and CDR2 from the germline V gene are SGHNT and YYREEE (reference sequence). CDR3 length equals 15 residues. CDR3 coding DNA: TGTGCCAGCAGCCTATATAGCGGGGGTTACAATGAGCAGTTCTTC. It codes for CASSLYSGGYNEQFF.

CDR3 loop: CATSGTGVGGYQETQYF. For the CDR3, the DNA is TGTGCCACCAGTGGGACAGGGGTGGGTGGGTACCAAGAGACCCAGTACTTC. The genes are TRBV24-1 and TRBJ2-5, with TRBD1 identical over 9 bases. This CDR3 is built from 17 residues. From germline, CDR1 is KGHDR and CDR2 SFDVKD. The V gene end was trimmed by 5 bases and the J gene end by 0 bases; junction bases not matched to a gene: 9.

The CDR3 loop reads CASSPQQGAGYEQYF. CDR3 nucleotide sequence: TGTGCCAGCAGCCCTCAACAGGGGGCGGGGTACGAGCAGTACTTC. The chain combines TRBV14 with TRBJ2-7; 9 nucleotides align to TRBD1. The V and J ends lost 4 bases and 4 bases, in that order; junction bases with no gene match: 8. The CDR3 runs 15 residues. Germline lookup yields CDR1 SGHDN and CDR2 FVKESK.

This chain joins TRBV5-4 and TRBJ2-5, with D maybe TRBD1 (6 bases). The V end lost 4 bases, the J end lost 2 bases, and 15 bases lay between the germline ends. CDR3 size: 15 residues. Per germline, CDR1 SGHNT and CDR2 YYREEE (reference sequence). CDR3 nucleotide sequence: TGTGCCAGCAGCACAAACAGGGCGTTGCAAGAGACCCAGTACTTC. The encoded protein is CASSTNRALQETQYF. The whole variable domain, remainder taken from reference TRBV5-4 and TRBJ2-5, is ETGVTQSPTHLIKTRGQQVTLRCSSQSGHNTVSWYQQALGQGPQFIFQYYREEENGRGNFPPRFSGLQFPNYSSELNVNALELDDSALYLCASSTNRALQETQYFGPGTRLLVL.

This clone was found a few times. The genes are TRBV10-2 and TRBJ2-7; D perhaps matches TRBD2 (5 bases). The germline V gene encodes CDR1 WSHSY and CDR2 SAAADI. V dropped 8 bases and J dropped 3 bases, with 17 bases sitting between them. The CDR3 consists of 14 residues. This chain's CDR3 is CASWKSGLDYEQYF. The CDR3 nucleotides are TGCGCCAGCTGGAAAAGCGGCCTCGACTACGAGCAGTACTTC.

The gene calls are TRBV30 and TRBJ2-5, with 8 bases matching TRBD2. V was clipped by 1 base and J by 7 bases; unmatched bases: 11. The CDR3 is 15 amino acids. The germline CDR1 and CDR2 sequences are GTSNPN and SVGIG (reference sequence). The DNA of the CDR3 is TGTGCCTGGAGTGGACTAGCGAGGCAAGAAGGGACCCAGTACTTC. Its protein product is CAWSGLARQEGTQYF.

The chain links TRBV2 to TRBJ1-5; D gene unclear. In germline, CDR1 is SNHLY, CDR2 FYNNEI. There are 13 residues in the CDR3. V was cut by 8 bases and J by 5 bases, with 13 bases left in between. Here the CDR3 DNA reads TGTGCCAGCGGGCTGGATGTCGATCAGCCCCAGCATTTT. The encoded protein is CASGLDVDQPQHF.

The J gene is TRBJ1-1, the V gene TRBV2; D remains unclear. The CDR3 has 13 residues. The germline V gene encodes CDR1 SNHLY and CDR2 FYNNEI. V lost 5 bases to trimming and J lost 3 bases, with 10 bases between them. The chain's CDR3 is CASSSGTYTEAFF. The CDR3 nucleotides are TGTGCCAGCAGTTCAGGAACCTACACTGAAGCTTTCTTT.

The chain employs TRBV28 and TRBJ2-2; TRBD1 might be the D (6 bases). Trimming shortened V by 5 bases and J by 0 bases, and 19 bases separated the two germline ends. The CDR3 totals 18 residues. Looked up from germline, CDR1 is MDHEN and CDR2 is SYDVKM. The CDR3 sequence is CASSPTRWTVTNTGELFF. As DNA, the CDR3 is TGTGCCAGCAGTCCCACCCGCTGGACAGTGACGAACACCGGGGAGCTGTTTTTT.

This clone appeared a few times. V gene TRBV7-2 combines with J gene TRBJ2-2; 11 bases agree with TRBD2. This CDR3 region has 16 residues. In germline, CDR1 is SGHTA, CDR2 FQGNSA. Trimming removed 5 bases from V and 6 bases from J; junction bases left unmatched: 8. CDR3 nucleotide sequence: TGTGCCAGCAGCCGCGACGGACTAGCGGGCGCCGGGGAGCTGTTTTTT. Translation gives CASSRDGLAGAGELFF.

This rearrangement joins TRBV5-1 to TRBJ2-5; D perhaps matches TRBD1 (6 bases). This CDR3 is 12 amino acids long. V lost 4 bases to trimming and J lost 5 bases, with 9 bases between them. The V gene's germline CDR1 is SGHRS and CDR2 YFSETQ. The CDR3 reads CASSSRGETQYF. As DNA, the CDR3 is TGCGCCAGCAGCAGTAGGGGGGAGACCCAGTACTTC.

This chain uses TRBV27 with TRBJ1-4; D is unresolved. V dropped 4 bases and J dropped 2 bases, with 8 bases sitting between them. Per germline, CDR1 MNHEY and CDR2 SMNVEV (reference sequence). This CDR3 spans 14 amino acids. CDR3 sequence reads: CASSYGGTNEKLFF. The CDR3 DNA reads TGTGCCAGCAGTTATGGAGGCACTAATGAAAAACTGTTTTTT.

J is TRBJ2-1 and V is TRBV27, with 8 nucleotides matching TRBD1. The CDR3 consists of 14 residues. V was clipped by 6 bases and J by 3 bases; unmatched bases: 4. Looked up from germline, CDR1 is MNHEY and CDR2 is SMNVEV (reference sequence). The CDR3 nucleotides read TGTGCCAGCAGCCTGGGACAGGTCTACAATGAGCAGTTCTTC. Translated, it gives CASSLGQVYNEQFF.

To note about this clone: The same CDR3 is also encoded by other DNA sequences in this sample. This chain links TRBV9 with TRBJ1-6, with D possibly being TRBD1 (6 bases). This CDR3 is 14 amino acids long. Germline V gene sequence: CDR1 SGDLS, CDR2 YYNGEE. Deletions cut 0 bases from V and 10 bases from J, with 11 bases between. This CDR3 is CASSVAGGGSPLHF. The CDR3 DNA reads as TGTGCCAGCAGCGTAGCGGGTGGGGGCTCACCCCTCCACTTT.

The chain employs TRBV18 and TRBJ2-1; 11 nucleotides align to TRBD2. V lost 4 bases, J lost 4 bases, and 6 bases stayed unmatched. The CDR3 spans 16 residues. CDR1 KGHSH and CDR2 LQKENI come from the germline V gene. The CDR3 sequence: CASSLTSGRGYNEQFF. The CDR3 DNA reads TGTGCCAGCTCACTTACTAGCGGGAGAGGATACAATGAGCAGTTCTTC. Using reference TRBV18 and TRBJ2-1 for the parts outside the CDR3, the full variable domain is NAGVMQNPRHLVRRRGQEARLRCSPMKGHSHVYWYRQLPEEGLKFMVYLQKENIIDESGMPKERFSAEFPKEGPSILRIQQVVRGDSAAYFCASSLTSGRGYNEQFFGPGTRLTVL.

This rearrangement joins TRBV18 to TRBJ2-7; possibly TRBD1 for D (6 bases). In germline, CDR1 is KGHSH, CDR2 LQKENI. The V end was cut by 5 bases, the J end by 3 bases, with 11 bases between. There are 13 residues in the CDR3. CDR3 DNA: TGTGCCAGCTCATCGACAGGACACTACGAGCAGTACTTC. Amino acids: CASSSTGHYEQYF. Variable domain in full (rest from reference TRBV18 and TRBJ2-7): NAGVMQNPRHLVRRRGQEARLRCSPMKGHSHVYWYRQLPEEGLKFMVYLQKENIIDESGMPKERFSAEFPKEGPSILRIQQVVRGDSAAYFCASSSTGHYEQYFGPGTRLTVT.

The chain carries TRBV7-9 and TRBJ2-1; 8 bases are shared with TRBD1. V shed 2 bases and J 6 bases; nucleotides not matched to a gene: 6. Germline V gene data show CDR1 as SEHNR and CDR2 as FQNEAQ (reference sequence). The CDR3 is 15 amino acids. CDR3 protein: CASSLRQGAVNEQFF. In nucleotides, the CDR3 is TGTGCCAGCAGCTTAAGGCAGGGGGCAGTCAATGAGCAGTTCTTC.

The chain joins TRBV14 to TRBJ2-3; 7 positions match TRBD1. The CDR3 is 18 residues long. Losses at the gene ends were 2 bases for V and 1 base for J; bases not matched to a gene: 12. In germline, CDR1 is SGHDN, CDR2 FVKESK. The CDR3 loop reads CASSQMTRGGWGTDTQYF. CDR3 bases: TGTGCCAGCAGCCAAATGACCCGAGGGGGCTGGGGCACAGATACGCAGTATTTT.

The sample holds one count of this clone. V usage is TRBV7-6 and J usage is TRBJ2-7; 7 nucleotides match TRBD2. With V trimmed by 1 base and J by 3 bases, 15 bases remained unmatched. There are 18 residues in the CDR3. Looked up from germline, CDR1 is SGHVS and CDR2 is FNYEAQ. In nucleotides, the CDR3 is TGTGCCAGCAGCTTAGGACCTTTGACTAGCCCCTCCGTCTACGAGCAGTACTTC. Its protein is CASSLGPLTSPSVYEQYF.

On this clone: This CDR3 is also generated by other DNA sequences in the sample. The chain is built from TRBV12-3 or TRBV12-4 and TRBJ2-7; 7 positions match TRBD1. CDR3 length equals 13 residues. The trim removed 1 base at V and 3 bases at J, leaving 0 bases unmatched. This CDR3 is CASSLGQGYEQYF. CDR3 nucleotide sequence: TGTGCCAGCAGTTTAGGACAGGGCTACGAGCAGTACTTC.

The gene calls are TRBV5-1 and TRBJ1-2, with 11 bases aligning to TRBD1. The length of the CDR3 is 15 residues. Germline values: CDR1 SGHRS, CDR2 YFSETQ. V was clipped by 5 bases and J by 2 bases; unmatched bases: 5. The CDR3 reads CASRPGTGGNYGYTF. CDR3 coding DNA: TGCGCCAGCAGACCAGGGACAGGGGGAAACTATGGCTACACCTTC.